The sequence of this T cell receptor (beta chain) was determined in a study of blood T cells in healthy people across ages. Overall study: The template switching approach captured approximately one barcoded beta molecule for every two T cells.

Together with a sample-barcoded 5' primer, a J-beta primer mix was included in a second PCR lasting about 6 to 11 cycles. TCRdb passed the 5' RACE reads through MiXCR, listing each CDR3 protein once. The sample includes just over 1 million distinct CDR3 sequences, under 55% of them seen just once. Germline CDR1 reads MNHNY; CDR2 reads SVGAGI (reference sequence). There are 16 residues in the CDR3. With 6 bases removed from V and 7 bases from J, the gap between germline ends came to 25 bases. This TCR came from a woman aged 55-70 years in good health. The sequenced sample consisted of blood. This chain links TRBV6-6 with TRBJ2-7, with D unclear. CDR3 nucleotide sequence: TGTGCCAGCAGCCACCGGGCGGATAGCTCCTACAATGAGCAGTACTTC. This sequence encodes CASSHRADSSYNEQYF.